A selection of T cell receptor beta chains follows, all from one sample in a study of T cells in narcolepsy. Assay used: immunoSEQ multiplex PCR; TCRdb lists only in-frame clones, some missing. The data show about 10,000 clones, about three quarters seen once. Material: CD45RA- memory CD8+ T cells from PBMCs. The origin of the receptors is a human donor with narcolepsy. Each CDR3 is given with its conserved first and last residue.

TRBV4-2	TRBJ2-7	CASSQDRDYLYEQYF
TRBV7-3	TRBJ2-1	CASSSGTGIDEQFF
TRBV7-1	TRBJ1-5	CASSYHAALRNQPQHF
TRBV4-2	TRBJ2-7	CASSQVGSQEQYF
TRBV4-3	TRBJ2-1	CASSPYGSYNEQFF
TRBV4-3	TRBJ2-2	CASSQGLADLGRELFF
TRBV5-1	TRBJ1-2	CASSLVGVSGYTF
TRBV6-4	TRBJ1-1	CASSEGTGGTEAFF
TRBV27	TRBJ2-1	CASSFKSDYNEQFF
TRBV5-1	TRBJ2-1	CASSLGPAGQGYNEQFF
TRBV2	TRBJ2-5	CASTHMPGQGETQYF
TRBV6-8	TRBJ1-6	CASSYWTDNSPLHF
TRBV6-1	TRBJ2-4	CATTGFPGNIQYF
TRBV28	TRBJ2-3	CASSPTDLLFHTQYF
TRBV5-4	TRBJ1-1	CASSQAIHTEAFF
TRBV4-3	TRBJ2-7	CASSQDRRGLNEQYF
TRBV30	TRBJ2-2	CAWSAGSRDTGELFF
TRBV4-3	TRBJ2-1	CASSQTGGDYNEQFF
TRBV18	TRBJ2-1	CASSPFQREDEQFF
TRBV7-3	TRBJ2-5	CASSLSETQYF
TRBV28	TRBJ2-7	CASSLDRGTSYEQYF
TRBV4-3	TRBJ2-1	CASSPWRSYNEQFF
TRBV9	TRBJ2-7	CASSVWVGSYEQYF
TRBV5-1	TRBJ2-1	CASTLETSASGEQFF
TRBV6-4	TRBJ2-5	CASSPSGTETQYF
TRBV11-2	TRBJ2-7	CASSFQGGFSSYEQYF
TRBV4-2	TRBJ2-4	CASSQDAAGLAKNIQYF
TRBV7-9	TRBJ1-1	CASSLEGYSEAFF
TRBV6-6	TRBJ2-7	CASNPVLRSDEQYF
TRBV7-2	TRBJ1-2	CASSLGGTVYGYTF
TRBV6-4	TRBJ2-3	CASSRLADTDTQYF
TRBV7-9	TRBJ1-4	CASSKGTVNNEKLFF
TRBV4-3	TRBJ2-1	CASSQELSGITNEQFF
TRBV6-4	TRBJ2-1	CASSIEGAGHGEQFF
TRBV2	TRBJ2-7	CASRDYGWWQYF
TRBV6-4	TRBJ2-2	CASSDGGGTGELFF
TRBV7-9	TRBJ2-1	CASSLAFNEQFF
TRBV7-8	TRBJ1-1	CASRGELMIMNTEAFF
TRBV6-5	TRBJ1-5	CASSSNEVEPQHF
TRBV4-3	TRBJ2-3	CASSQASGPDTQYF
TRBV4-3	TRBJ1-3	CASSPDSSGDTIYF
TRBV5-6	TRBJ2-1	CASSTMSGGAFFEQFF
TRBV4-3	TRBJ2-2	CASSQGLGSTGELFF
TRBV4-1	TRBJ1-6	CASSQTTRDPPSPLHF
TRBV5-1	TRBJ1-2	CASSLVGEENYGYTF
TRBV28	TRBJ1-5	CASSFQRFLNQPQHF
TRBV29-1	TRBJ2-1	CSVEGSGVSNEQFF
TRBV4-3	TRBJ2-7	CASSQGRPGQGIYEQYF
TRBV7-9	TRBJ2-5	CASSPRTSLHETQYF
TRBV7-8	NA	CASSGRTGSYEQYF
TRBV27	TRBJ2-1	CASSWTGSLNEQFF
TRBV19	TRBJ2-7	CASSIGYRYEQYF
TRBV6-1	TRBJ2-4	CASSEADEPVAKNIQYF